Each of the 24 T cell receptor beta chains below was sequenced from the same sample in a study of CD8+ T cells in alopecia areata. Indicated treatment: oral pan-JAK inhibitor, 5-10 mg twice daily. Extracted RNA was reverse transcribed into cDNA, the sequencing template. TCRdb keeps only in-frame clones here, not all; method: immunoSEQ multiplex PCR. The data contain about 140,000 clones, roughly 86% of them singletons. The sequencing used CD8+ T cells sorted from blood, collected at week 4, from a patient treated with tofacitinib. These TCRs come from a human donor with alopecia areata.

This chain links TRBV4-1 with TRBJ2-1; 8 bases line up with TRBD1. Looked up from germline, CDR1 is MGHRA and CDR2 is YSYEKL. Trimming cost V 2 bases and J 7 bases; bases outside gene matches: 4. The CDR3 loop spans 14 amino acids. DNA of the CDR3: TGCGCCAGCAGCCAACGGGACAGGCCGAATGAGCAGTTCTTC. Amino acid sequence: CASSQRDRPNEQFF.

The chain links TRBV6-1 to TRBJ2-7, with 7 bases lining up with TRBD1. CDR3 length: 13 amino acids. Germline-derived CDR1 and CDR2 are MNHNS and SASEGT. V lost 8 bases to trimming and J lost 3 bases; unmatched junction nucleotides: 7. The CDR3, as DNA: TGTGCCAGCCGGGACAGTCGAATCTACGAGCAGTACTTC. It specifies CASRDSRIYEQYF.

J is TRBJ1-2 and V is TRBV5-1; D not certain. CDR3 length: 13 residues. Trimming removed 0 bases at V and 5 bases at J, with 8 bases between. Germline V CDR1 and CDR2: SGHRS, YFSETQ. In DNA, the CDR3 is TGCGCCAGCAGCTTGGAAGCAGCATATGGCTACACCTTC. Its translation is CASSLEAAYGYTF.

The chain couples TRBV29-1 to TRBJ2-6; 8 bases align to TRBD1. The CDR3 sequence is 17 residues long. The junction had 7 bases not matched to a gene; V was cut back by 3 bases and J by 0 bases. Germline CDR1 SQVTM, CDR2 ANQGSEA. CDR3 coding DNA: TGCAGCGTTGAGATGACAGGGGTACCCTCTGGGGCCAACGTCCTGACTTTC. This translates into CSVEMTGVPSGANVLTF.

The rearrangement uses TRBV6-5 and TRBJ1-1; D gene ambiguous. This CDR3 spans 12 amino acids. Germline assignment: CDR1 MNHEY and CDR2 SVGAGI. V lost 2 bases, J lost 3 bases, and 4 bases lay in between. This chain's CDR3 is CASSYSDTEAFF. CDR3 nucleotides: TGTGCCAGCAGTTACAGTGACACTGAAGCTTTCTTT.

CDR3: CSVEDIGGESFHEQYF. Here the CDR3 DNA reads TGCAGCGTTGAAGATATAGGGGGCGAGTCCTTCCACGAGCAGTACTTC. V gene TRBV29-1 combines with J gene TRBJ2-7, with TRBD1 identical over 7 bases. Germline V lookup: CDR1 SQVTM, CDR2 ANQGSEA. After removal of 0 bases from V and 5 bases from J, the junction contained 13 bases not matched to a gene. This CDR3 contains 16 residues.

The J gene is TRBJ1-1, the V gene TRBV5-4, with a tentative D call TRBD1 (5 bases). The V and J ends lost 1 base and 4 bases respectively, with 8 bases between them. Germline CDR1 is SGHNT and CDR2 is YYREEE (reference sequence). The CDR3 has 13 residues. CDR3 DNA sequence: TGTGCCAGCAGCTTGTGGGGGGGCACTGAAGCTTTCTTT. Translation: CASSLWGGTEAFF.

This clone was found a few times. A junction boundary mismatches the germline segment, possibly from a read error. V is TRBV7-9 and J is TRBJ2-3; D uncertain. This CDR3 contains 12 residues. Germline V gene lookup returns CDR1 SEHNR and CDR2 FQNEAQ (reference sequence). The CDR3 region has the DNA TGTGCCAGCAGCTCCCCCGAAGATAGGCAGTATTTT. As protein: CASSSPEDRQYF.

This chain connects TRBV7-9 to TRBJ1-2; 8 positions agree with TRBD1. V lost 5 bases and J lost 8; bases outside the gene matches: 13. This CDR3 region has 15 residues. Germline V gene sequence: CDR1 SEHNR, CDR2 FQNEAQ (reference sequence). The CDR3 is CASSPSTGEWEGYTF. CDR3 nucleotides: TGTGCCAGCAGCCCCTCGACAGGGGAATGGGAGGGCTACACCTTC.

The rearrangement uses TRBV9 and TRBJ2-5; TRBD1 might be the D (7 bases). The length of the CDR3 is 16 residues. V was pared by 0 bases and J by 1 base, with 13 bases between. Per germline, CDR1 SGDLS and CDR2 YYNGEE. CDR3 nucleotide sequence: TGTGCCAGCAGCGTAGCCGCGGGGACAGTCCAAGAGACCCAGTACTTC. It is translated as CASSVAAGTVQETQYF.

CDR3 protein: CASSVDDRNTYEQYF. CDR3 coding DNA: TGTGCCAGCAGCGTAGACGACAGGAACACCTACGAGCAGTACTTC. The V and J genes are TRBV9 and TRBJ2-7; possible D gene TRBD1, 6 bases. The CDR3 consists of 15 residues. V lost 0 bases and J lost 2, with 12 bases in between. Germline CDR1 SGDLS, CDR2 YYNGEE.

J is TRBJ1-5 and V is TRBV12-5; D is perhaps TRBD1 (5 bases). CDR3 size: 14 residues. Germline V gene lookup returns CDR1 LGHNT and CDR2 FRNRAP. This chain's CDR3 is CAVSRQGRDQPQHF. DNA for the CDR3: TGTGCCGTAAGCCGGCAGGGTCGCGATCAGCCCCAGCATTTT.

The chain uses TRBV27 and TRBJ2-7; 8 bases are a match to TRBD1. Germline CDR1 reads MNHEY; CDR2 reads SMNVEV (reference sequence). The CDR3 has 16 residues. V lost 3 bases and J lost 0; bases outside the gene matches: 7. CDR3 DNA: TGTGCCAGCAGTTTGGGTGGGGACAGGAGCTCCTACGAGCAGTACTTC. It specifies CASSLGGDRSSYEQYF.

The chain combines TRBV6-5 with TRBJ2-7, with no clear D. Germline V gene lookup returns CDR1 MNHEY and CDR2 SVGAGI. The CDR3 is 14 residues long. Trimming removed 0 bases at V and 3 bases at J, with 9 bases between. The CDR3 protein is CASSYSSLRYEQYF. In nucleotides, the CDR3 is TGTGCCAGCAGTTACTCGTCCTTACGCTACGAGCAGTACTTC.

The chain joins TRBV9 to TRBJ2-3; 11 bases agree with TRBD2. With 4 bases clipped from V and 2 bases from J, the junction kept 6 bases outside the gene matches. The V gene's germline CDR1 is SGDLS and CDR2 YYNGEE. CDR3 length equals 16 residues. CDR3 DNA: TGTGCCAGCAGCCTCGGGACTAGCGGATCCACAGATACGCAGTATTTT. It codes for CASSLGTSGSTDTQYF.

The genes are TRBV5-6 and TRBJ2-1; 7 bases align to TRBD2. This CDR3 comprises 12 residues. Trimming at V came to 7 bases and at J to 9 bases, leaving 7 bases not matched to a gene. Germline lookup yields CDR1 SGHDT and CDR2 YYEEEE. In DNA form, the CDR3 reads TGTGCCAGCCAAACCGGGGAGGGTGAGCAGTTCTTC. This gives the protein CASQTGEGEQFF.

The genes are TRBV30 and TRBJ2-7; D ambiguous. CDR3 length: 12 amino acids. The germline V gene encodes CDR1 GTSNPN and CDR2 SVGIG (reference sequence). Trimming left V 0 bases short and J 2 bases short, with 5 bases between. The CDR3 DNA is TGTGCCTGGAGTGTCACAACCTACGAGCAGTACTTC. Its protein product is CAWSVTTYEQYF.

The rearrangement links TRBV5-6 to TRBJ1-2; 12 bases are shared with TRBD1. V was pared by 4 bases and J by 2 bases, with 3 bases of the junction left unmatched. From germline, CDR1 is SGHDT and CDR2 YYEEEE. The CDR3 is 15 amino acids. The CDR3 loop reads CASSLGTGGNYGYTF. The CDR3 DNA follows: TGTGCCAGCAGCCTCGGGACAGGGGGCAACTATGGCTACACCTTC.

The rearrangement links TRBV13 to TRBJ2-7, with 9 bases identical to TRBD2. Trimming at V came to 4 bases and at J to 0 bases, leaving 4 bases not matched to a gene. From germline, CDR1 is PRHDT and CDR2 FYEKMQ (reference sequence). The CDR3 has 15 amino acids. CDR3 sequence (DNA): TGTGCCAGCAGCTCCGCTAGCGGGGACTCCTACGAGCAGTACTTC. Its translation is CASSSASGDSYEQYF. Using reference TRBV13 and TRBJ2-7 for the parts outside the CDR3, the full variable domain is AAGVIQSPRHLIKEKRETATLKCYPIPRHDTVYWYQQGPGQDPQFLISFYEKMQSDKGSIPDRFSAQQFSDYHSELNMSSLELGDSALYFCASSSASGDSYEQYFGPGTRLTVT.

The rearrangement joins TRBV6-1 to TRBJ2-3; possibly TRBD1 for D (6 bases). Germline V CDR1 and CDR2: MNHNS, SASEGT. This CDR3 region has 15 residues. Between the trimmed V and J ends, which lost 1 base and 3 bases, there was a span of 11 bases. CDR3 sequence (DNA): TGTGCCAGCAGTGAAGTGGTAGGGGGAACAGATACGCAGTATTTT. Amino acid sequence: CASSEVVGGTDTQYF.

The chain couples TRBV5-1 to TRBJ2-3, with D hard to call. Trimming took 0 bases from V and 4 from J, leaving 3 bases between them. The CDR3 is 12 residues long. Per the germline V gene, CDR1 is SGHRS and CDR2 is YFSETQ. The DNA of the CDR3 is TGCGCCAGCAGCTTGGCCCCAGATACGCAGTATTTT. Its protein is CASSLAPDTQYF. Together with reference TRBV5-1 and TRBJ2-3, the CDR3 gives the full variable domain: KAGVTQTPRYLIKTRGQQVTLSCSPISGHRSVSWYQQTPGQGLQFLFEYFSETQRNKGNFPGRFSGRQFSNSRSEMNVSTLELGDSALYLCASSLAPDTQYFGPGTRLTVL.

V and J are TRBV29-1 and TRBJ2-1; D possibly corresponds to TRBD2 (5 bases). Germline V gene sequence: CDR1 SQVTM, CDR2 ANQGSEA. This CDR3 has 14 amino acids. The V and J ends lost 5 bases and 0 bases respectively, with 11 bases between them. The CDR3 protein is CSVTEGSSYNEQFF. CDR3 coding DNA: TGCAGCGTTACCGAAGGGAGCTCCTACAATGAGCAGTTCTTC.

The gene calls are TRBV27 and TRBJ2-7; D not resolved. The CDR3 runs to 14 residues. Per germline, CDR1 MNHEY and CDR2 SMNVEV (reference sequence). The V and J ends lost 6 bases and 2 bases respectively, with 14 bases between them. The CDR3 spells CASSKTQSTYEQYF. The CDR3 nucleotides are TGTGCCAGCAGCAAGACACAGTCCACCTACGAGCAGTACTTC.

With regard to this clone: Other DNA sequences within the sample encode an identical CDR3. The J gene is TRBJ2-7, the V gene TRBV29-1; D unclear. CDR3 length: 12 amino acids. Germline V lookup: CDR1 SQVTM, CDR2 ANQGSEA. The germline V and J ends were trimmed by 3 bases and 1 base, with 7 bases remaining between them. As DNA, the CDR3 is TGCAGCGTTGAGGATAGATCCTACGAGCAGTACTTC. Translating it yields CSVEDRSYEQYF.